This TCR beta chain appears in the sequencing data of a study of blood T cell repertoires in COVID-19 (dated by TCRdb to 2018 to 2020). Notes on the research overall: Samples covering the acute and convalescent phases of COVID-19 were provided by collaborators in the United States, Italy and Spain. Where available, HLA class I and class II types were taken from metadata supplied by the sample provider and were not determined by assay-based typing. Sample metadata almost always included a de-identified subject ID, COVID-19 status, age in years and sex. The dataset comprised deeply sampled blood TCRbeta repertoires from subjects exposed to, actively infected with, or recovered from COVID-19. A freely available public database, intended as a resource for researchers studying the immune response to SARS-CoV-2, is where the repertoires were released. The samples were drawn from two sources: the first 160 participants of the ongoing ImmuneRACE study, and 1,000 to 1,500 subjects contributed by 6 global collaborators. The prospective study material was composed of cDNA or gDNA derived from T cells, B-cell-depleted T cells, or PBMCs.

The immunoSEQ Assay, a bias-controlled multiplex PCR, was used to amplify TCRbeta CDR3 regions from genomic DNA. In the source study's methods: Nucleated cell counts per sample were estimated from amplification of reference gene primers within the assay. To quantify the absolute abundance of each unique TCRbeta CDR3 rearrangement, sequence reads were collapsed and filtered. For each sample, productive Simpson clonality was calculated by taking the square root of Simpson's diversity index across productive rearrangements. Here the immuneACCESS table is served through TCRdb, limited to in-frame sequences with V and J called. Missing clones are a known gap in these copies; in checked studies unresolved V genes cover under half, and the rest lacks a known reason. V, J and clone size are those of that table, while D and trimming were read from the DNA. The sample table shows about 240,000 clones, and around 84% are seen once. Approximately 7.2% of the sample is in the top ten clones.

Comment on this clone: Its recognized antigen is unknown. Base qualities are not at hand, and no much larger clone is one base apart.

The CDR3 contains 14 residues, cysteine and phenylalanine counted. Of the read, only the CDR3 DNA is kept; its 42 bases are in frame from base 1. CDR1 LNHDA and CDR2 SQIVND are derived from the germline V gene (reference sequence). Trimming accounts for 5 bases at V and 2 bases at J, while the number of junction bases matched to no gene is 1. Each collaborating institution followed its own protocols to collect whole blood in K2EDTA tubes. For TCRbeta analysis, collaborators shipped samples as frozen whole blood, isolated PBMCs, or DNA extracted from either of those sample types. What the work shows at the level of the full study, not this receptor alone: Clinical and demographic metadata were provided uncurated, with the amount varying by source and participant.

The chain joins TRBV19 to TRBJ1-3; TRBD1 fits 9 bases in the junction. Sequences were obtained from peripheral blood. This clonotype was obtained from an older woman with active or convalescent COVID-19. In nucleotides, the sequence is TGTGCCAGTAGTTACAGGGGGCCTGGAAACACCATATATTTT. Its translation reads: CASSYRGPGNTIYF.